This T cell receptor beta chain was recovered during a study of blood T cell repertoires in COVID-19 (TCRdb year 2020). Looking at the study overall: Samples covering the acute and convalescent phases of COVID-19 were provided by collaborators in the United States, Italy and Spain. The sample metadata nearly always contained a de-identified subject ID, COVID-19 status, age in years and sex. Subjects who had been exposed to COVID-19, were actively infected with it, or had recovered from it provided the deeply sampled blood TCRbeta repertoires that made up the dataset. Samples were obtained from the ongoing ImmuneRACE study (first 160 participants) and from 1,254 subjects provided by 6 global collaborators. The prospective study material was composed of cDNA or gDNA derived from T cells, B-cell-depleted T cells, or PBMCs. The repertoires were released in a freely available public database meant as a resource for research on the immune response to SARS-CoV-2. Where available, HLA class I and class II types were taken from metadata supplied by the sample provider and were not determined by assay-based typing.

TCRbeta CDR3 regions were amplified from genomic DNA by means of the immunoSEQ Assay, a bias-controlled multiplex PCR. In the source study's methods: Within the assay, amplification of reference gene primers was used to estimate how many nucleated cells each sample contained. Sequence reads were collapsed and filtered to measure the absolute abundance of every unique TCRbeta CDR3 rearrangement. For each sample, productive Simpson clonality was calculated as the square root of Simpson's diversity index over productive rearrangements. What TCRdb holds here is the immuneACCESS table cut down to in-frame rearrangements. Part of the clones is not present; checked against another copy, under half of the missing clones reflect an unresolved V gene, and the others are unexplained. That table supplies the V and J calls and clone size; D and trimming were determined from the DNA. The sample table lists roughly 290,000 clones, approximately 85% of them with a count of one. Roughly 4% of the sample is held by the ten biggest clonotypes.

Participants in the prospective study were enrolled through a virtual design, were aged about 18 to 100 years, and lived in 24 United States geographic areas. To assign participants to cohorts, the prospective study relied on clinical history that participants themselves reported in a screening survey and a study questionnaire. ImmuneRACE Cohort 3 recovered participants were defined by two consecutive negative NP/OP PCR tests, healthcare professional clearance, or symptom resolution. In the prospective study, whole blood, serum and a nasopharyngeal or oropharyngeal swab were collected from each participant by mobile phlebotomists. Over a roughly 2-month period, participants in the prospective study had the option of providing additional blood draws and questionnaires. Blood samples from the prospective study were shipped frozen or at room temperature prior to DNA extraction. Note on this clone: Its binding antigen is unknown. The record has no base qualities; no much larger clone is one base away.

Overall study outcomes, separate from this receptor: The amount of clinical and demographic metadata varied by source and participant and was provided uncurated.

The germline V gene (reference sequence) specifies MNHEY as CDR1 and SMNVEV as CDR2. Including the terminal cysteine and phenylalanine, the CDR3 comprises 15 residues. Solely the CDR3 DNA is kept, with 45 bases framed from the first base. V is trimmed back by 7 bases and J by 4 bases, and the junction contains 6 bases that no gene match accounts for. Sequenced: PBMCs or T cells enriched from blood (not recorded which). The TCR comes from a woman in her thirties who had recovered from COVID-19. This receptor chain uses TRBV27 and TRBJ2-1; TRBD2 matches 11 bases in the middle. The base sequence is TGTGCCAGCAAGACTAGCGGGACTTTTTACAATGAGCAGTTCTTC. It encodes CASKTSGTFYNEQFF.